The clone carrying this T cell receptor beta chain was counted once. This table comes from immunoSEQ multiplex PCR, and its TCRdb copy is limited to in-frame clones, with some not included. This sample has 30,000 to 40,000 clones; around 85% occur once, and the top ten carry 9.5% to 13%. This entry comes from a study of OX40 agonist ivuxolimab in advanced cancers. Prior autoimmune disease or systemic immunosuppression barred patients. This specimen consisted of CD4+ or CD8+ T cells sorted from blood, obtained in a trial of the OX40 agonist ivuxolimab. This sequence originates from an adult with an advanced solid tumor such as melanoma, head and neck, liver or kidney cancer.

In nucleotides, the CDR3 is TGTGCCAGCAGTGAAACCCGGACAGTTAACTATGGCTACACCTTC. Translated: CASSETRTVNYGYTF. V is TRBV2 and J is TRBJ1-2; D might be TRBD1 (6 bases). The length of the CDR3 is 15 residues. V shed 2 bases and J shed 1 base, with 11 bases lying between them. Looked up from germline, CDR1 is SNHLY and CDR2 is FYNNEI.